Below, one T cell receptor beta chain is given with its context. Antigen: not known. After removal of 7 bases from V and 7 bases from J, the junction contained 15 bases not matched to a gene. Germline V gene data show CDR1 as ENHRY and CDR2 as SYGVKD. CDR3 size: 16 residues. The source of the sample is a study of cytomegalovirus exposure and HLA in healthy donors. Overall study: The 95 to 150 validation repertoires used a platform that matched the one used for the approximately 670 first-cohort repertoires, as a later analysis reported.

Study-wide findings and caveats: TCR sequences were mostly rare, though some public TCRs occurred in many donors. In vitro checks showed that a few CMV-associated chains really do target CMV antigens.

Libraries were prepared by immunoSEQ multiplex PCR; TCRdb keeps only in-frame clonotypes and omits some of them. The sample contains a few hundred thousand clones, 75% to 95% of which appear only once. From the approximately 120-subject validation cohort, which was separate from the roughly 610-subject first cohort, the donors were drawn. Input material: PBMCs. V is TRBV10-3 and J is TRBJ2-2, with 7 bases lining up with TRBD2. This clonotype was obtained from a woman younger than 30 in good health and CMV-seronegative. CDR3 residues: CAITGRAIWEGGELFF. CDR3 nucleotides: TGTGCCATCACCGGTAGAGCCATATGGGAGGGCGGGGAGCTGTTTTTT.